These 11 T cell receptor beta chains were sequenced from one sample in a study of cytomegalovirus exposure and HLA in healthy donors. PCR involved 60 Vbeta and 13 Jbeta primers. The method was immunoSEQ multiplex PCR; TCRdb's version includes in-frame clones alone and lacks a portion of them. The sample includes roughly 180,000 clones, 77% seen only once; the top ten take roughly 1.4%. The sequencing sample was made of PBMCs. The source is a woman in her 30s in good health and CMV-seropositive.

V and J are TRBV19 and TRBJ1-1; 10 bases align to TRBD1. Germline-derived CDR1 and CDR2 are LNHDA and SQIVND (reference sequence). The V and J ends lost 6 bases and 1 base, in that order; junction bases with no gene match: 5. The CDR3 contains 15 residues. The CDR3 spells CASSPRDRGNTEAFF. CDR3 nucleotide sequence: TGTGCCAGTAGCCCCAGGGACAGGGGGAACACTGAAGCTTTCTTT.

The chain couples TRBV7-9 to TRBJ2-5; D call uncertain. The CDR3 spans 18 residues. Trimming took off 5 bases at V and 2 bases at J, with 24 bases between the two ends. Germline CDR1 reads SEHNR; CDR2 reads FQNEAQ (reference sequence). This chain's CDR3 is CASSLIIRFRRWQETQYF. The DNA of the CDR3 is TGTGCCAGCAGCCTTATAATACGATTCCGGCGGTGGCAAGAGACCCAGTACTTC.

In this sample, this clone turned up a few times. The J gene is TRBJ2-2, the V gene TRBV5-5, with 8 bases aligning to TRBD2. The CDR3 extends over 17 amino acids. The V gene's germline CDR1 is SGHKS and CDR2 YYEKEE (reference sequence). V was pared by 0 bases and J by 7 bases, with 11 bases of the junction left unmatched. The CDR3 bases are TGTGCCAGCAGCTTGGGGTTAGTAGCGGGGCTCGTCGGGGAGCTGTTTTTT. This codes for CASSLGLVAGLVGELFF.

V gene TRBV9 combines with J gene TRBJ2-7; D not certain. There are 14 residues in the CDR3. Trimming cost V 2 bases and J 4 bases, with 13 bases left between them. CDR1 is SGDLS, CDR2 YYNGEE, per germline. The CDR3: CASSVGRNSYEQYF. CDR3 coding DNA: TGTGCCAGCAGCGTGGGCCGAAATAGTTACGAGCAGTACTTC.

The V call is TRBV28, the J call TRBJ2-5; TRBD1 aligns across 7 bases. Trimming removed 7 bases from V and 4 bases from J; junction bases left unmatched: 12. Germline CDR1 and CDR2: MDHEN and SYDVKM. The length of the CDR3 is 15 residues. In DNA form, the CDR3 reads TGTGCCAGCAAGCGAACACAGGGGTTGGGAGAGACCCAGTACTTC. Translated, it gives CASKRTQGLGETQYF.

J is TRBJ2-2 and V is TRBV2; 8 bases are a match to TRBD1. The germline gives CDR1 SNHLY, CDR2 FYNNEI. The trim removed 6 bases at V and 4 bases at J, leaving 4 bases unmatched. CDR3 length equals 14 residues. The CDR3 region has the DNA TGTGCCAGCAGCTTAGACAGGGGCACCGGGGAGCTGTTTTTT. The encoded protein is CASSLDRGTGELFF.

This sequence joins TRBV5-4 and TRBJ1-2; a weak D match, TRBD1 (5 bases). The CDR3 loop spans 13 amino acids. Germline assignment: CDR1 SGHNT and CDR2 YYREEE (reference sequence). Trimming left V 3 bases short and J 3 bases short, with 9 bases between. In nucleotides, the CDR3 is TGTGCCAGCAGCTATGACAGTTACTATGGCTACACCTTC. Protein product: CASSYDSYYGYTF.

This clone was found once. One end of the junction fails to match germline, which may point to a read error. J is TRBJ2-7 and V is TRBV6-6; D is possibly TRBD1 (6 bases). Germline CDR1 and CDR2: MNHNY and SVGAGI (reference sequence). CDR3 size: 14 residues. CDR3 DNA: TGTGCCTGCAGTTACGGGGACATATCCTACGAGCAGTACTTC. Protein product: CACSYGDISYEQYF.

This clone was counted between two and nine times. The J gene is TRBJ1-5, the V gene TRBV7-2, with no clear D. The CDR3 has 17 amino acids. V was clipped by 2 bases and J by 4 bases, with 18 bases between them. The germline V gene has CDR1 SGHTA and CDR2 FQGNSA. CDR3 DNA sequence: TGTGCCAGCAGCTTATCTGTGGGAGGGAGGTCAAATCAGCCCCAGCATTTT. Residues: CASSLSVGGRSNQPQHF.

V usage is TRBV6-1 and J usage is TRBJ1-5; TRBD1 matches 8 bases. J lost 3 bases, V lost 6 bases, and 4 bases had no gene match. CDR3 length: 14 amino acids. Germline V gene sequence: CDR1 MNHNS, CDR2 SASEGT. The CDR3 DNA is TGTGCCAGCAGCTTGACAGGGGACAATCAGCCCCAGCATTTT. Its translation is CASSLTGDNQPQHF.

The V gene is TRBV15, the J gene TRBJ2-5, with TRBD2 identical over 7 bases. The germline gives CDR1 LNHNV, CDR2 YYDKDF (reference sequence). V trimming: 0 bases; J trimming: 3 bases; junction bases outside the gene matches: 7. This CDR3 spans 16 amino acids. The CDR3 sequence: CATSRDLAGVEETQYF. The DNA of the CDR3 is TGTGCCACCAGCAGAGATCTGGCGGGAGTGGAAGAGACCCAGTACTTC.